This passage covers 30 T cell receptor beta chains from one sample sequenced in a study of shared clonotypes between healthy human individuals. The protocol was immunoSEQ multiplex PCR, while the TCRdb copy is restricted to in-frame clones and leaves out a portion. The sample records 1 million to 1.3 million clones, 78% being singletons. The sample comprised memory CD4+ T cells from PBMCs. Sample subset: CD45RA-negative fraction. The receptors originated from a man younger than 35 in good health. Some clones in this sample may be carry-over from other donors' samples.

This clone appeared a single time. J is TRBJ1-5 and V is TRBV18; a weak D match, TRBD1 (5 bases). From germline, CDR1 is KGHSH and CDR2 LQKENI. Trimming stripped 3 bases from V and 10 bases from J, with 16 bases between. The CDR3 has 14 residues. CDR3 bases: TGTGCCAGCTCACCTGGAAGGGGCTGGGAACCCCAGCATTTT. It translates to CASSPGRGWEPQHF.

CDR3 DNA: TGTGCCAGCAGCTTAGCCCAAAACACTGAAGCTTTCTTT. Its translation: CASSLAQNTEAFF. V gene TRBV7-7 combines with J gene TRBJ1-1; D is undetermined. Germline CDR1 reads SSHAT; CDR2 reads FNYEAQ (reference sequence). This CDR3 region has 13 residues. Between the trimmed V and J ends, which lost 0 bases and 2 bases, there was a span of 4 bases.

The CDR3 here is CASSYSWSSGANVLTF. DNA for the CDR3: TGTGCCAGCAGTTACTCGTGGAGCTCTGGGGCCAACGTCCTGACTTTC. J is TRBJ2-6 and V is TRBV6-5; D remains unclear. The germline CDR1 and CDR2 sequences are MNHEY and SVGAGI. Trimming took off 0 bases at V and 0 bases at J, with 6 bases between the two ends. The CDR3 length is 16 residues.

The CDR3 region is CASSLVDYEQYF. The DNA for the CDR3 is TGTGCCAGCAGTTTGGTAGATTACGAGCAGTACTTC. The V gene is TRBV28, the J gene TRBJ2-7; D is undetermined. The V gene's germline CDR1 is MDHEN and CDR2 SYDVKM. CDR3 size: 12 residues. The V end lost 3 bases, the J end lost 4 bases, and 7 bases lay between the germline ends.

This chain connects TRBV5-1 to TRBJ2-7; 7 bases align to TRBD1. Looked up from germline, CDR1 is SGHRS and CDR2 is YFSETQ. This CDR3 spans 16 amino acids. V shed 4 bases and J 3 bases; nucleotides not matched to a gene: 13. CDR3 nucleotides: TGCGCCAGCAGCCCCGGGCTGGACAGGAGATACTACGAGCAGTACTTC. It specifies CASSPGLDRRYYEQYF. The whole variable domain, filled in from reference TRBV5-1 and TRBJ2-7, reads KAGVTQTPRYLIKTRGQQVTLSCSPISGHRSVSWYQQTPGQGLQFLFEYFSETQRNKGNFPGRFSGRQFSNSRSEMNVSTLELGDSALYLCASSPGLDRRYYEQYFGPGTRLTVT.

This chain joins TRBV7-2 and TRBJ1-6; D not certain. Germline V gene sequence: CDR1 SGHTA, CDR2 FQGNSA. Trimming pared 5 bases from V and 7 bases from J, leaving 6 bases between. The CDR3 loop spans 12 amino acids. CDR3 coding DNA: TGTGCCAGCAGCCTAAAAAATTCACCCCTCCACTTT. It codes for CASSLKNSPLHF.

The rearrangement links TRBV20-1 to TRBJ1-5; no reliable D call. V was pared by 5 bases and J by 5 bases, with 7 bases between. Germline CDR1 and CDR2: DFQATT and SNEGSKA (reference sequence). This CDR3 contains 11 residues. CDR3 coding DNA: TGCAGTGCTTACTCTGATCAGCCCCAGCATTTT. Its translation: CSAYSDQPQHF.

In nucleotides, the CDR3 is TGTGCCAGCAGCTTAAGGCAGGGGGAAAAACTGTTTTTT. This codes for CASSLRQGEKLFF. This chain links TRBV7-3 with TRBJ1-4; a possible D gene is TRBD1 (6 bases). There are 13 residues in the CDR3. The germline V gene has CDR1 SGHTA and CDR2 FQGTGA. Trimming cost V 1 base and J 8 bases, with 8 bases left between them.

The V gene is TRBV7-3, the J gene TRBJ2-3, with D uncertain. CDR1 SGHTA and CDR2 FQGTGA come from the germline V gene. The length of the CDR3 is 13 residues. V lost 3 bases, J lost 2 bases, and 6 bases lay in between. The CDR3 region is CASSFGDTDTQYF. The CDR3 DNA sequence: TGTGCCAGCAGCTTTGGGGACACAGATACGCAGTATTTT. The full variable domain, with the rest looked up from reference TRBV7-3 and TRBJ2-3, is GAGVSQTPSNKVTEKGKYVELRCDPISGHTALYWYRQSLGQGPEFLIYFQGTGAADDSGLPNDRFFAVRPEGSVSTLKIQRTERGDSAVYLCASSFGDTDTQYFGPGTRLTVL.

The genes are TRBV7-7 and TRBJ2-1, with TRBD2 as a possible D gene (6 bases). V was trimmed by 5 bases and J by 10 bases, leaving 18 bases between them. Per the germline V gene, CDR1 is SSHAT and CDR2 is FNYEAQ (reference sequence). This CDR3 is built from 14 residues. As DNA, the CDR3 is TGTGCCAGCAGCCTGGATGGGGCGGGAAGGGAGCAGTTCTTC. Translated, it gives CASSLDGAGREQFF.

This chain uses TRBV7-7 with TRBJ2-1, with a possible D match to TRBD1 (5 bases). CDR1 is SSHAT, CDR2 FNYEAQ, per germline (reference sequence). Between the trimmed V and J ends, which lost 5 bases and 4 bases, there was a span of 9 bases. The CDR3 length is 13 residues. CDR3: CASSADSYNEQFF. DNA for the CDR3: TGTGCCAGCAGCGCAGACAGTTACAATGAGCAGTTCTTC.

The gene calls are TRBV28 and TRBJ1-4; D unclear. The ends were cut back, 5 bases at V and 0 bases at J, with 13 bases in the middle. Germline-derived CDR1 and CDR2 are MDHEN and SYDVKM. CDR3 size: 16 residues. This CDR3 is CASSRGFGATNEKLFF. In DNA, the CDR3 is TGTGCCAGCAGTCGTGGCTTCGGCGCAACTAATGAAAAACTGTTTTTT.

The rearrangement links TRBV6-1 to TRBJ1-4; TRBD1 aligns across 10 bases. Germline V gives CDR1 MNHNS, CDR2 SASEGT. Trimming took 5 bases from V and 7 from J; bases not matched to a gene: 4. The CDR3 sequence is 14 residues long. The CDR3 protein is CASSKGDRGEKLFF. The CDR3 nucleotides read TGTGCCAGCAGTAAAGGGGACAGGGGTGAAAAACTGTTTTTT.

The chain employs TRBV28 and TRBJ2-1; D gene uncertain. The CDR3 is made up of 16 amino acids. Looked up from germline, CDR1 is MDHEN and CDR2 is SYDVKM. The ends were cut back, 5 bases at V and 8 bases at J, with 22 bases in the middle. The CDR3: CASSNLGLRNTDEQFF. The CDR3 nucleotides are TGTGCCAGCAGTAATCTGGGCCTACGGAATACGGATGAGCAGTTCTTC.

The genes are TRBV30 and TRBJ1-4; TRBD1 aligns across 7 bases. With 2 bases clipped from V and 8 bases from J, the junction kept 11 bases outside the gene matches. CDR3 length: 15 amino acids. Germline V CDR1 and CDR2: GTSNPN, SVGIG (reference sequence). The CDR3 DNA reads as TGTGCCTGGAGTCTCACAACGGGACAGCGGGAAAAACTGTTTTTT. Translating it yields CAWSLTTGQREKLFF.

DNA for the CDR3: TGTGCCAGCAGCTCCGGTCTCACCGGGGAGCTGTTTTTT. Its translation is CASSSGLTGELFF. The rearrangement links TRBV7-8 to TRBJ2-2; D gene ambiguous. The CDR3 is 13 residues long. Trimming removed 4 bases at V and 4 bases at J, with 7 bases between. CDR1 and CDR2 from the germline V gene are SGHVS and FQNEAQ.

CDR3 in amino acids: CAISGDRGGYGYTF. For the CDR3, the DNA is TGTGCCATCAGTGGGGACAGGGGTGGCTATGGCTACACCTTC. The chain combines TRBV10-3 with TRBJ1-2; TRBD1 matches at 10 bases. This CDR3 comprises 14 residues. CDR1 is ENHRY, CDR2 SYGVKD, per germline. V shed 4 bases, J shed 4 bases, and the junction held 3 bases outside the gene matches.

For the CDR3, the DNA is TGTGCCAGTAAAGCGGGAGAGAACACCGGGGAGCTGTTTTTT. Protein sequence: CASKAGENTGELFF. The chain employs TRBV11-3 and TRBJ2-2, with 8 bases fitting TRBD2. The CDR3 sequence is 14 residues long. Germline-derived CDR1 and CDR2 are SGHNT and YENEEA. V was pared by 9 bases and J by 1 base, with 4 bases of the junction left unmatched.

This clone was seen a few times. The CDR3 protein is CASSLPGGYTF. The CDR3 coding sequence is TGCGCCAGCAGCTTGCCGGGTGGCTACACCTTC. This rearrangement joins TRBV5-1 to TRBJ1-2; D unresolved. V was shortened by 1 base and J by 7 bases, with 5 bases between the two germline ends. This CDR3 is built from 11 residues. Germline CDR1 and CDR2: SGHRS and YFSETQ.

The chain employs TRBV5-1 and TRBJ2-5; D is possibly TRBD2 (6 bases). The CDR3 has 16 amino acids. Germline loops: CDR1 SGHRS, CDR2 YFSETQ. Trimming left V 0 bases short and J 5 bases short, with 17 bases between. The CDR3 region has the DNA TGCGCCAGCAGCTTGGGAAATAGCGTGGAGGGGGAGACCCAGTACTTC. Protein sequence: CASSLGNSVEGETQYF.

This clone was found once. The gene calls are TRBV25-1 and TRBJ2-7; no reliable D call. V shed 2 bases and J shed 0 bases, with 11 bases lying between them. This CDR3 has 15 residues. The germline CDR1 and CDR2 sequences are MGHDK and SYGVNS. The CDR3 spells CASSEGGRSSYEQYF. CDR3 in DNA: TGTGCCAGCAGTGAAGGTGGACGTTCCTCCTACGAGCAGTACTTC.

V is TRBV28 and J is TRBJ1-5; D call uncertain. CDR3 length: 15 amino acids. Trimming stripped 7 bases from V and 2 bases from J, with 15 bases between. The germline CDR1 and CDR2 sequences are MDHEN and SYDVKM. The CDR3 DNA is TGTGCCAGCACAACACTCCCGGCTGGCAATCAGCCCCAGCATTTT. Amino acid sequence: CASTTLPAGNQPQHF. Full variable domain (remainder filled in from reference TRBV28 and TRBJ1-5): DVKVTQSSRYLVKRTGEKVFLECVQDMDHENMFWYRQDPGLGLRLIYFSYDVKMKEKGDIPEGYSVSREKKERFSLILESASTNQTSMYLCASTTLPAGNQPQHFGDGTRLSIL.

This clone was seen only once. This chain joins TRBV5-1 and TRBJ2-1; TRBD2 is a possible D gene (6 bases). The CDR3 has 13 amino acids. V dropped 9 bases and J dropped 0 bases, with 10 bases sitting between them. Germline CDR1 and CDR2: SGHRS and YFSETQ. The CDR3 region has the DNA TGCGCCACCCGGGACTTCTCCTACAATGAGCAGTTCTTC. Translated: CATRDFSYNEQFF.

The genes are TRBV25-1 and TRBJ2-7, with no clear D. Germline V gene lookup returns CDR1 MGHDK and CDR2 SYGVNS. The CDR3 has 12 residues. The V and J ends lost 0 bases and 6 bases respectively, with 6 bases between them. This CDR3 is CASSEYLLEQYF. As DNA, the CDR3 is TGTGCCAGCAGTGAATATCTACTCGAGCAGTACTTC.

This clone was seen a single time. This rearrangement joins TRBV4-2 to TRBJ2-1; 13 positions match TRBD2. V shed 4 bases and J 2 bases; nucleotides not matched to a gene: 8. This CDR3 is built from 18 residues. The germline CDR1 and CDR2 sequences are LGHNA and YNFKEQ. As DNA, the CDR3 is TGTGCCAGCAGCCGGGGACTAGCGGGAAGGGGGGCCTACAATGAGCAGTTCTTC. This gives the protein CASSRGLAGRGAYNEQFF.

This sequence joins TRBV18 and TRBJ1-1; D might be TRBD1 (5 bases). Trimming took 0 bases from V and 0 from J, leaving 11 bases between them. The V gene's germline CDR1 is KGHSH and CDR2 LQKENI. This CDR3 has 16 amino acids. DNA for the CDR3: TGTGCCAGCTCACCACCGGGGGGGAGGATGAACACTGAAGCTTTCTTT. This encodes CASSPPGGRMNTEAFF. The whole variable domain, remainder taken from reference TRBV18 and TRBJ1-1, is NAGVMQNPRHLVRRRGQEARLRCSPMKGHSHVYWYRQLPEEGLKFMVYLQKENIIDESGMPKERFSAEFPKEGPSILRIQQVVRGDSAAYFCASSPPGGRMNTEAFFGQGTRLTVV.

The sample holds a few counts of this clone. The chain is built from TRBV9 and TRBJ1-5, with 7 positions matching TRBD1. Trimming removed 5 bases from V and 4 bases from J; junction bases left unmatched: 9. CDR1 is SGDLS, CDR2 YYNGEE, per germline. The CDR3 consists of 15 residues. CDR3 coding DNA: TGTGCCAGCAGTCGGCAGGGGGTACCAAATCAGCCCCAGCATTTT. Its protein is CASSRQGVPNQPQHF.

The J gene is TRBJ1-2, the V gene TRBV9; D not resolved. CDR1 and CDR2 (germline): SGDLS, YYNGEE. The CDR3 sequence is 14 residues long. Trimming removed 4 bases from V and 3 bases from J, with 13 bases in between. Here the CDR3 reads CASSPPGRDYGYTF. In DNA form, the CDR3 reads TGTGCCAGCAGCCCTCCGGGGAGGGACTATGGCTACACCTTC.

This clone was counted at least ten times. V gene TRBV27 combines with J gene TRBJ2-7; 10 bases map to TRBD2. The V segment lost 0 bases and the J segment 6 bases; nucleotides outside the gene matches: 2. Per germline, CDR1 MNHEY and CDR2 SMNVEV (reference sequence). CDR3 length: 14 residues. The CDR3 DNA reads TGTGCCAGCAGTTTATCTAGCGGGAGGTTCGAGCAGTACTTC. Its protein product is CASSLSSGRFEQYF.

V gene TRBV28 combines with J gene TRBJ2-3, with a possible D match to TRBD2 (7 bases). Per the germline V gene, CDR1 is MDHEN and CDR2 is SYDVKM. The CDR3 has 15 amino acids. Trimming shortened V by 6 bases and J by 6 bases, and 19 bases separated the two germline ends. CDR3 sequence reads: CASSKTRGGVDTQYF. CDR3 coding DNA: TGTGCCAGCAGCAAAACTAGGGGGGGTGTTGATACGCAGTATTTT. Supplemented by reference TRBV28 and TRBJ2-3, the full variable domain reads DVKVTQSSRYLVKRTGEKVFLECVQDMDHENMFWYRQDPGLGLRLIYFSYDVKMKEKGDIPEGYSVSREKKERFSLILESASTNQTSMYLCASSKTRGGVDTQYFGPGTRLTVL.